The text below deals with one T cell receptor (beta chain). This clonotype showed up just a few times. Its antigen is unknown. Qualities for individual bases were not recorded, and no much larger clone is one base off. The data originate from a study of response to subunit inactivated influenza vaccine (dated by TCRdb to the late 2010s). About the investigation overall: The study used deep quantitative T cell receptor repertoire profiling to track responses to a trivalent subunit inactivated influenza vaccine. Broad study findings and their caveats: It was suggested by the authors that each seasonal influenza vaccination may recruit only a limited number of new T cells.

The cysteine opens and the phenylalanine closes a CDR3 of 15 amino acids. Solely the CDR3 DNA is kept, with 45 bases framed from the first base. Trimming takes 4 bases from V and 1 base from J, and the germline ends sit 13 bases apart. The germline V gene encodes CDR1 MNHEY and CDR2 SMNVEV (reference sequence). Libraries came from RT-PCR. The reads were generated on an Illumina HiSeq 2500. Using fastp at Q25 and MiXCR, TCRdb reprocessed the public reads and kept productive beta chains. Identical CDR3 protein sequences are pooled into one entry, listed with their most common genes and DNA. The table for this sample lists 150,000 to 200,000 distinct CDR3 sequences; nearly 9.5% of them were counted only once. The ten largest clones add up to approximately 10% of the sample.

This specimen was non-naive T cells sorted from PBMCs, taken on the day of vaccination. Taken with the paper, the label for cell subset or site translates to: memory T cell fraction. The chain is made from TRBV27 and TRBJ2-5; a tentative D match to TRBD2 spans 6 bases. The receptor comes from a man aged 45-60 years who received an inactivated influenza vaccine. Donor details come from another sample of the same person, matched by shared clones. The CDR3 region: CASSWEEMGQETQYF. The nucleotide sequence is TGTGCCAGCAGTTGGGAGGAAATGGGCCAAGAGACCCAGTACTTC.